This T cell receptor beta chain originates from a study of T-cell memory formation after mild COVID-19. TCRdb reanalysed the 5' RACE reads using MiXCR and keeps one entry per CDR3 protein. The sample has 250,000 to 350,000 distinct CDR3 sequences; 15% to 20% are singletons. The CDR3 consists of 15 residues. From germline, CDR1 is ENHRY and CDR2 SYGVKD. V trimming: 1 base; J trimming: 5 bases; junction bases outside the gene matches: 5. The specimen was PBMCs or a T cell subset sorted from them (not recorded which). The rearrangement joins TRBV10-3 to TRBJ2-7; 10 bases agree with TRBD1. The TCR was taken from a man aged 18 to 29 who had mild COVID-19 (a few samples of this study predate the infection). Cell type and time point are not known. In DNA form, the CDR3 reads TGTGCCATCAGTGAGTTTGGGGGGACAGGGGACGAGCAGTACGTC. This encodes CAISEFGGTGDEQYV.